This T cell receptor beta chain was captured in a study of technical replicates of blood from a handful of donors. CDR1 and CDR2 (germline): MNHNS, SASEGT. There are 16 residues in the CDR3. The germline V and J ends were trimmed by 2 bases and 0 bases, with 11 bases remaining between them. Libraries were prepared by immunoSEQ multiplex PCR; TCRdb keeps only in-frame clonotypes and omits some of them. Of 85,000 to 100,000 clones in the sample, approximately 96% were seen once. The TCR originated in a human donor in good health. This sequence joins TRBV6-1 and TRBJ1-3; TRBD1 is a possible D gene (5 bases). The specimen sequenced was T cells isolated from PBMCs. This CDR3 is CASSESRGTSGNTIYF. CDR3 DNA sequence: TGTGCCAGCAGTGAAAGTAGGGGAACCTCTGGAAACACCATATATTTT.